The subject of this entry is one T cell receptor (beta chain). This sample is drawn from a study of CD8 T cells in Susac syndrome. The sequenced target, TCR beta, came from blood CD8+ and CD4+ T cells. The CD8+ and CD4+ T cells were negatively isolated, with the TEMRA cells enriched by FACS. After extraction with the RNeasy kit, 0.5 to 1 ug of the RNA was reverse transcribed using random hexamers. An immunoSEQ multiplex PCR generated amplified TCR beta CDR3 products spanning 54 Vbeta and 13 Jbeta. TCRdb redid the calling of the immunoSEQ multiplex PCR reads with MiXCR, one entry per CDR3 protein. The table lists 170,000 or so distinct CDR3 sequences, approximately 93% of them singletons, with roughly 0.098% in the top ten. CDR1 is LNHDA and CDR2 is SQIVND in the germline V gene (reference sequence). CDR3 size: 14 residues. V was pared by 4 bases and J by 3 bases, with 9 bases between.

The chain joins TRBV19 to TRBJ1-4; D gene uncertain. This clonotype originated in a human donor with multiple sclerosis. The specimen sequenced was CD4+ T cells from PBMCs. The chain's CDR3 is CASSKSVANEKLFF. As DNA, the CDR3 is TGTGCCAGTAGTAAGTCCGTGGCTAATGAAAAACTGTTTTTT.